Listed below are T cell receptor beta chains from one sample, sequenced in a study of OX40 agonist ivuxolimab in advanced cancers. TCRdb keeps only in-frame clones here, not all; method: immunoSEQ multiplex PCR. Of tens of thousands of clones listed, roughly 89% are singletons. The starting material was CD4+ or CD8+ T cells sorted from blood, obtained in a trial of the OX40 agonist ivuxolimab. These receptors originate from an adult with an advanced solid tumor such as melanoma, head and neck, liver or kidney cancer. The CDR3 runs from the conserved cysteine through the conserved F or W. A D gene is named only where the DNA matches it firmly. Expanded clones are given a class, and other clones once, few, many or no size at all.

v_gene,d_gene,j_gene,abundance,CDR3nt,CDR3aa
TRBV6-6,TRBD1,TRBJ2-7,NA,TGTGCCAGCAGTTACCCCAGGGGGCACGAGCAGTACTTC,CASSYPRGHEQYF
TRBV2,NA,TRBJ1-5,once,TGTGCCAGCAAGGGGCAGTTCAATCAGCCCCAGCATTTT,CASKGQFNQPQHF
TRBV5-4,NA,TRBJ2-3,NA,TGTGCCAGCAGCTCGCCAGATACGCAGTATTTT,CASSSPDTQYF
TRBV30,NA,TRBJ1-2,NA,TGTGCCCGTGACTCGAGGGGGGGTGGCTACACCTTC,CARDSRGGGYTF
TRBV28,NA,TRBJ2-7,NA,TGTGCCAGCAGTCAAGTGGGAAAGCAGTACTTC,CASSQVGKQYF
TRBV10-1,TRBD1,TRBJ2-7,NA,TGCGCCGGGGACAGGGTTTCCTACGAGCAGTACTTC,CAGDRVSYEQYF
TRBV10-3,TRBD2,TRBJ2-2,NA,TGTGCCATCACTAGCGGGAATACCGGGGAGCTGTTTTTT,CAITSGNTGELFF
TRBV2,NA,TRBJ1-1,NA,TGTGCCAGCAAACCCCTTCACCGGTCGATCACTGAAGCTTTCTTT,CASKPLHRSITEAFF
TRBV7-2,TRBD1,TRBJ1-2,NA,TGTGCCAGCAGCCCACGGGACAGATTTTACTTC,CASSPRDRFYF
TRBV9,TRBD2,TRBJ2-1,NA,TGTGCCAGCAGCCCTTCGGGCCTAGCGGACAATGAGCAGTTCTTC,CASSPSGLADNEQFF
TRBV7-2,TRBD2,TRBJ2-7,NA,TGTGCCAGCAGCTTACCAACGGCTAGCGGAACCTACGAGCAGTACTTC,CASSLPTASGTYEQYF
TRBV5-1,NA,TRBJ1-5,NA,TGCGCCAGCAGCTTGGGTGGGGGGGATCAGCCCCAGCATTTT,CASSLGGGDQPQHF
TRBV30,NA,TRBJ1-2,NA,TGTGCCTGGAGGGACCGGGGGGGACACACCTTC,CAWRDRGGHTF
TRBV9,NA,TRBJ1-5,NA,TGTGCCAGCAGCGTAGGACGTCGCCTCAATCAGCCCCAGCATTTT,CASSVGRRLNQPQHF
TRBV19,NA,TRBJ2-7,NA,TGTGCCAGTAGCCTTAGGGGAACGGGTTTCGTCTCCTACGAGCAGTACTTC,CASSLRGTGFVSYEQYF
TRBV7-2,TRBD1,TRBJ2-4,NA,TGTGCCAGCAGCTTAGCAGGACAGGGAATAGCCAAAAACATTCAGTACTTC,CASSLAGQGIAKNIQYF
TRBV5-1,NA,TRBJ2-3,NA,TGCGCCAGCAGCATAGAGTGGGACGGCAATACGCAGTATTTT,CASSIEWDGNTQYF
TRBV4-3,NA,TRBJ2-7,NA,TGCGCCAGCAGCCAAGCCGGAGCCGGGACCTACGAGCAGTACTTC,CASSQAGAGTYEQYF
TRBV28,NA,TRBJ2-1,once,TGTGCCAGCAGTACACCAGCAGGAGGGAACAATGAGCAGTTCTTC,CASSTPAGGNNEQFF
TRBV18,NA,TRBJ1-5,NA,TGTGCCAGCTCACCGTTCCCGATCACTAGCAATCAGCCCCAGCATTTT,CASSPFPITSNQPQHF
TRBV27,NA,TRBJ2-1,NA,TGTGCCAGCAGTTCGCTTGCCTTCTCGAGCTCCTACAATGAGCAGTTCTTC,CASSSLAFSSSYNEQFF
TRBV9,NA,TRBJ2-2,NA,TGTGCCAGCAGCCTTGTGGTAGGGGAAACCGGGGAGCTGTTTTTT,CASSLVVGETGELFF
TRBV7-2,TRBD2,TRBJ2-3,NA,TGTGCCAGCAGCTTAGCTCTAGCGGGGGCCCTGCAGTATTTT,CASSLALAGALQYF
TRBV14,TRBD1,TRBJ1-6,NA,TGTGCCAGCACCCCGGGACAGTATAATTCACCCCTCCACTTT,CASTPGQYNSPLHF
TRBV5-1,TRBD1,TRBJ1-4,NA,TGCGCCAGCAGCTGGACAGGCTGGCTTGCAACTAATGAAAAACTGTTTTTT,CASSWTGWLATNEKLFF
TRBV14,NA,TRBJ2-1,NA,TGTGCCAGCAGCCCCGGACATGAGCAGTTCTTC,CASSPGHEQFF
TRBV7-2,TRBD2,TRBJ2-1,NA,TGTGCCAGCAGGTCTACGGGACTACTAACTCACAATGAGCAGTTCTTC,CASRSTGLLTHNEQFF
TRBV7-2,NA,TRBJ1-2,NA,TGTGCCAGCAGCTTCTTTGATGGGGGCGGCTACACCTTC,CASSFFDGGGYTF
TRBV18,TRBD1,TRBJ1-4,NA,TGTGCCAGCTCAACAGGGGCGACTAATGAAAAACTGTTTTTT,CASSTGATNEKLFF